These 24 T cell receptor beta chains came from one sample sequenced in a study of shared clonotypes between healthy human individuals. This table comes from immunoSEQ multiplex PCR, and its TCRdb copy is limited to in-frame clones, with some not included. The sample has 2 million or so clones, 85% to 95% seen once. Sequenced sample: naive CD4+ T cells sorted from blood. Indicated subset: CD45RA+ positively selected. The receptors originated from a man younger than 30 in good health.

This sequence joins TRBV7-8 and TRBJ2-7, with 7 bases that match TRBD1. V dropped 2 bases and J dropped 2; count of bases not matched to a gene: 3. CDR1 is SGHVS, CDR2 FQNEAQ, per germline. The CDR3 runs to 14 residues. The CDR3 loop is CASSLRDSPYEQYF. DNA for the CDR3: TGTGCCAGCAGCTTAAGGGACAGTCCCTACGAGCAGTACTTC.

With regard to this clone: This may arise from a read error, as a much more abundant clone is one base away. Other DNA sequences in this specimen translate into the identical CDR3. The chain joins TRBV7-2 to TRBJ2-5; no reliable D call. Trimming left V 5 bases short and J 2 bases short, with 6 bases between. From germline, CDR1 is SGHTA and CDR2 FQGNSA. The CDR3 is 12 residues long. CDR3 coding DNA: TGTGCCAGCAGCCCCCGTCAAGAGACCCAGTACTTC. It encodes CASSPRQETQYF.

The chain uses TRBV29-1 and TRBJ2-3, with 7 bases fitting TRBD1. The V gene's germline CDR1 is SQVTM and CDR2 ANQGSEA. The CDR3 spans 13 residues. Trimming cost V 4 bases and J 3 bases; bases outside gene matches: 4. CDR3 residues: CSVVGQWTDTQYF. The CDR3 coding sequence is TGCAGCGTTGTGGGACAGTGGACAGATACGCAGTATTTT.

A word on this clone: The sample holds other DNA sequences that translate to the same CDR3. This chain uses TRBV10-3 with TRBJ2-3; D possibly corresponds to TRBD2 (5 bases). This CDR3 is built from 11 residues. V dropped 4 bases and J dropped 6 bases, with 5 bases sitting between them. In germline, CDR1 is ENHRY, CDR2 SYGVKD. CDR3: CAISAGDTQYF. CDR3 in DNA: TGTGCCATCAGTGCGGGGGATACGCAGTATTTT.

The V and J genes are TRBV7-2 and TRBJ2-7, with 8 positions matching TRBD2. V lost 6 bases to trimming and J lost 4 bases; unmatched junction nucleotides: 8. The CDR3 length is 14 residues. CDR1 SGHTA and CDR2 FQGNSA come from the germline V gene. This CDR3 reads CASRPSGSAYEQYF. The CDR3 DNA sequence: TGTGCCAGCAGACCAAGCGGGAGTGCGTACGAGCAGTACTTC.

The gene calls are TRBV9 and TRBJ1-6; weak D call: TRBD1 (6 bases). From germline, CDR1 is SGDLS and CDR2 YYNGEE. V shed 2 bases and J shed 6 bases, with 15 bases lying between them. This CDR3 region has 16 residues. CDR3 nucleotide sequence: TGTGCCAGCAGCGTGGGGGCTGGGGGCTTTAATTCACCCCTCCACTTT. Its protein product is CASSVGAGGFNSPLHF. The full variable domain, rest sourced from reference TRBV9 and TRBJ1-6, is DSGVTQTPKHLITATGQRVTLRCSPRSGDLSVYWYQQSLDQGLQFLIQYYNGEERAKGNILERFSAQQFPDLHSELNLSSLELGDSALYFCASSVGAGGFNSPLHFGNGTRLTVT.

V usage is TRBV7-2 and J usage is TRBJ1-2; D is unresolved. Trimming removed 1 base from V and 4 bases from J, with 7 bases in between. Germline V gene sequence: CDR1 SGHTA, CDR2 FQGNSA. The CDR3 is 13 amino acids. The CDR3 DNA reads as TGTGCCAGCAGCTTAGGCAGTTTCTATGGCTACACCTTC. This translates into CASSLGSFYGYTF.

This chain links TRBV5-1 with TRBJ1-3; D perhaps matches TRBD1 (5 bases). The ends were cut back, 2 bases at V and 0 bases at J, with 9 bases in the middle. This CDR3 has 15 residues. Germline CDR1 SGHRS, CDR2 YFSETQ. CDR3 nucleotide sequence: TGCGCCAGCAGCTTCGACAGCCTCTCTGGAAACACCATATATTTT. This gives the protein CASSFDSLSGNTIYF.

Worth noting for this clone: Other DNA variants within this sample encode the same CDR3. The chain joins TRBV27 to TRBJ1-6; 9 bases agree with TRBD1. CDR3 length equals 15 residues. V shed 5 bases and J 5 bases; nucleotides not matched to a gene: 4. Germline CDR1 is MNHEY and CDR2 is SMNVEV (reference sequence). This CDR3 reads CASSPGTGNNSPLHF. The CDR3 coding sequence is TGTGCCAGCAGTCCAGGGACAGGGAATAATTCACCCCTCCACTTT.

The chain employs TRBV2 and TRBJ2-5; 7 bases match TRBD1. Germline CDR1 and CDR2: SNHLY and FYNNEI. This CDR3 is 14 amino acids long. Germline trimming cut 8 bases from V and 5 bases from J; bases unmatched to any gene: 11. CDR3 DNA: TGTGCCAGCGGACAGGCGCTCCTGGGGGAGACCCAGTACTTC. It yields the protein CASGQALLGETQYF.

CDR3 in amino acids: CASSQGLAVTSYEQYF. The CDR3 DNA follows: TGTGCCAGCAGCCAGGGTTTGGCGGTTACCTCCTACGAGCAGTACTTC. The J gene is TRBJ2-7, the V gene TRBV11-2; D possibly corresponds to TRBD1 (5 bases). Germline V lookup: CDR1 SGHAT, CDR2 FQNNGV. Deletions cut 5 bases from V and 0 bases from J, with 17 bases between. The CDR3 loop spans 16 amino acids.

This clone has just one count. This chain connects TRBV11-3 to TRBJ2-5; D is possibly TRBD2 (6 bases). This CDR3 has 17 amino acids. V dropped 2 bases and J dropped 0 bases, with 16 bases sitting between them. Germline assignment: CDR1 SGHNT and CDR2 YENEEA. CDR3 residues: CASSLNPLGGYQETQYF. CDR3 nucleotides: TGTGCCAGCAGCTTAAACCCCCTTGGGGGGTACCAAGAGACCCAGTACTTC.

The rearrangement joins TRBV11-1 to TRBJ1-1; D is unresolved. Germline V gene sequence: CDR1 SGHAT, CDR2 FQDESV (reference sequence). The CDR3 consists of 11 residues. Trimming took 6 bases from V and 9 from J, leaving 11 bases between them. The chain's CDR3 is CASSLQTQAFF. CDR3 in DNA: TGTGCCAGCAGTCTCCAGACCCAAGCTTTCTTT.

The CDR3 loop is CARRLAVATNEKLFF. In nucleotides, the CDR3 is TGTGCCAGAAGGCTGGCCGTTGCAACTAATGAAAAACTGTTTTTT. The J gene is TRBJ1-4, the V gene TRBV11-3; D gene unclear. CDR1 and CDR2 from the germline V gene are SGHNT and YENEEA. Trimming cost V 9 bases and J 0 bases, with 14 bases left between them. The CDR3 extends over 15 amino acids.

This sequence joins TRBV30 and TRBJ1-6, with a possible D match to TRBD1 (6 bases). This CDR3 comprises 13 residues. Germline CDR1 is GTSNPN and CDR2 is SVGIG (reference sequence). Trimming removed 5 bases at V and 6 bases at J, with 11 bases between. This CDR3 is CAWGTSGNSPLHF. In DNA, the CDR3 is TGTGCCTGGGGGACAAGCGGTAATTCACCCCTCCACTTT.

The chain is built from TRBV30 and TRBJ1-3, with D possibly being TRBD1 (5 bases). Germline CDR1 reads GTSNPN; CDR2 reads SVGIG (reference sequence). V lost 0 bases, J lost 4 bases, and 16 bases lay in between. This CDR3 is built from 16 residues. The CDR3 bases are TGTGCCTGGAGTGTCCTCGGGGGAGCGCCAGGAAACACCATATATTTT. Its protein is CAWSVLGGAPGNTIYF.

The chain joins TRBV6-5 to TRBJ2-5; 7 bases map to TRBD1. The germline V gene encodes CDR1 MNHEY and CDR2 SVGAGI. V shed 0 bases, J shed 5 bases, and the junction held 6 bases outside the gene matches. This CDR3 spans 15 amino acids. CDR3 nucleotides: TGTGCCAGCAGTTACTCAGGACAGGCCTCCGAGACCCAGTACTTC. Its translation is CASSYSGQASETQYF.

V usage is TRBV30 and J usage is TRBJ1-5, with a weak D call TRBD1 (5 bases). Deletions cut 3 bases from V and 0 bases from J, with 15 bases between. The length of the CDR3 is 16 residues. Germline assignment: CDR1 GTSNPN and CDR2 SVGIG (reference sequence). The CDR3 is CAWSADSPNSNQPQHF. The CDR3 bases are TGTGCCTGGAGCGCCGACAGTCCAAATAGCAATCAGCCCCAGCATTTT.

A remark on this clone: Other DNA sequences of this sample code for an identical CDR3. The chain couples TRBV5-6 to TRBJ1-2, with 8 bases identical to TRBD1. V gave up 2 bases and J gave up 2 bases; unmatched junction bases: 5. This CDR3 is 15 amino acids long. The V gene's germline CDR1 is SGHDT and CDR2 YYEEEE. CDR3 sequence (DNA): TGTGCCAGCAGCTTCTTGGACAGGGAAAACTATGGCTACACCTTC. This sequence encodes CASSFLDRENYGYTF.

This chain uses TRBV30 with TRBJ1-3; no clear D. The CDR3 runs 14 residues. V was cut by 0 bases and J by 1 base, with 7 bases left in between. Germline V gene sequence: CDR1 GTSNPN, CDR2 SVGIG (reference sequence). The CDR3 nucleotides are TGTGCCTGGAGTGTAGGGAAATCTGGAAACACCATATATTTT. This codes for CAWSVGKSGNTIYF.

CDR3 loop: CASSQEPGRNSPLHF. DNA for the CDR3: TGTGCCAGCAGCCAAGAACCAGGGAGGAATTCACCCCTCCACTTT. The rearrangement links TRBV14 to TRBJ1-6; possibly TRBD1 for D (5 bases). V was pared by 0 bases and J by 7 bases, with 10 bases between. CDR1 and CDR2 from the germline V gene are SGHDN and FVKESK. The CDR3 has 15 residues. Full variable domain (missing parts from reference TRBV14 and TRBJ1-6): EAGVTQFPSHSVIEKGQTVTLRCDPISGHDNLYWYRRVMGKEIKFLLHFVKESKQDESGMPNNRFLAERTGGTYSTLKVQPAELEDSGVYFCASSQEPGRNSPLHFGNGTRLTVT.

The rearrangement joins TRBV2 to TRBJ2-7, with a tentative D call TRBD2 (5 bases). The CDR3 is 11 amino acids. V dropped 8 bases and J dropped 3 bases, with 8 bases sitting between them. The germline V gene has CDR1 SNHLY and CDR2 FYNNEI. This CDR3 reads CASVRDYEQYF. The DNA of the CDR3 is TGTGCCAGCGTGAGGGACTACGAGCAGTACTTC. The entire variable domain, with the rest obtained from reference TRBV2 and TRBJ2-7, is as follows: EPEVTQTPSHQVTQMGQEVILRCVPISNHLYFYWYRQILGQKVEFLVSFYNNEISEKSEIFDDQFSVERPDGSNFTLKIRSTKLEDSAMYFCASVRDYEQYFGPGTRLTVT.

V usage is TRBV30 and J usage is TRBJ1-4, with 7 bases that match TRBD1. After removal of 1 base from V and 4 bases from J, the junction contained 6 bases not matched to a gene. The CDR3 has 15 amino acids. The germline gives CDR1 GTSNPN, CDR2 SVGIG (reference sequence). The DNA of the CDR3 is TGTGCCTGGAGTGGGCAGGGACAGATTAATGAAAAACTGTTTTTT. Translating gives CAWSGQGQINEKLFF.

The genes are TRBV4-2 and TRBJ1-2; the D is unclear. Germline values: CDR1 LGHNA, CDR2 YNFKEQ. This CDR3 spans 15 amino acids. V lost 3 bases and J lost 8, with 19 bases in between. CDR3 nucleotides: TGTGCCAGCAGCCAGCCGGGGAGGGAATTTGGAGGCTACACCTTC. Translation gives CASSQPGREFGGYTF.